This T cell receptor (beta chain) was sequenced for a study of blood T cell repertoires in COVID-19. Overall study: Acute-phase and convalescent COVID-19 samples originated in the United States, Italy and Spain. Nucleic acid was either cDNA or gDNA, and it came from T cells, B-cell-depleted T cells, or PBMCs.

Per the study methods: Using reference gene primer amplification, nucleated cell counts were estimated. The repertoire was sequenced with immunoSEQ multiplex PCR; TCRdb's copy has only in-frame clones and lacks some. V and J calls and clone size are copied from that table; D and trimming were computed from the DNA. The repertoire holds 400,000 to 500,000 clones, with just over 85% as singletons. The CDR3 has 17 residues. The J segment lost 7 bases and the V segment lost 4 bases, leaving 15 bases of the junction unmatched. Germline lookup yields CDR1 SGHDT and CDR2 YYEEEE. Sequenced material: peripheral blood. The receptor comes from a young woman with active or convalescent COVID-19. The chain links TRBV5-6 to TRBJ1-4; 8 nucleotides match TRBD1. CDR3 sequence reads: CASSAYRDRKASEKLFF. CDR3 bases: TGTGCCAGCAGCGCGTACCGGGACAGGAAGGCGAGTGAAAAACTGTTTTTT.